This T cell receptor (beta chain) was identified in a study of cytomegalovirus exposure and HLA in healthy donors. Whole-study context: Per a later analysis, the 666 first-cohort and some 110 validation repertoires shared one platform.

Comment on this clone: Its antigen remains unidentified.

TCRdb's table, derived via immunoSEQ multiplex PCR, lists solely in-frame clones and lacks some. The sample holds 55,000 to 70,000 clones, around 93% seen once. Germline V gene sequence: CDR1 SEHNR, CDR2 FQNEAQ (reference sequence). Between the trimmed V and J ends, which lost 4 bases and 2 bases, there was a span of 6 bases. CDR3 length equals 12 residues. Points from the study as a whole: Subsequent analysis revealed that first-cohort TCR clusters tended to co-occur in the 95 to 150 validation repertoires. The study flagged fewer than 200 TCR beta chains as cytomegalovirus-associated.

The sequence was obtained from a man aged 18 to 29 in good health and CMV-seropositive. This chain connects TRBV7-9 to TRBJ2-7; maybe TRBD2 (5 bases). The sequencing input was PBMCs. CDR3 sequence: CASSYGTYEQYF. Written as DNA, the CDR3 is TGTGCCAGCAGCTACGGGACCTACGAGCAGTACTTC.